The source of this TCR beta chain is a study of CD8+ T cells in alopecia areata. Whole-study context: Scoring of severity for treated patients was based on percentage of affected scalp area.

RNA extraction and reverse transcription yielded cDNA as sequencing template. Here immunoSEQ multiplex PCR was the method, and the copy in TCRdb shows in-frame clones only, minus some. The sample gives roughly 110,000 clones, roughly 50% of which show up once; over 9% is in the top ten. This clone was observed a few times. The antigen remains undetermined. The study's findings and limits: Normal skin's resident alphabeta T cells are also sequenced in scalp samples.

Treatment: oral pan-JAK inhibitor, 5-10 mg twice daily. Sampling of alopecia areata patients yielded lesional scalp punch biopsies as well as peripheral blood. The V end lost 0 bases, the J end lost 4 bases, and 10 bases lay between the germline ends. Germline CDR1 is SQVTM and CDR2 is ANQGSEA. CDR3 length: 13 residues. The input for sequencing was CD8+ T cells sorted from blood, taken at week 24, from a patient treated with tofacitinib. The J gene is TRBJ2-7, the V gene TRBV29-1; weak D call: TRBD1 (6 bases). This TCR was sampled from a human donor with alopecia areata. Written as DNA, the CDR3 is TGCAGCGTTGAAGAGGGGGCAGGGTACGAGCAGTACTTC. As protein: CSVEEGAGYEQYF.